Sequencing of this T cell receptor beta chain was carried out in a study of blood T cell repertoires in COVID-19. Germline-derived CDR1 and CDR2 are SGHRS and YFSETQ. Trimming removed 4 bases from V and 8 bases from J, with 15 bases in between. The CDR3 is made up of 13 amino acids. Measured with immunoSEQ multiplex PCR; TCRdb has only the in-frame clones, and not every one. Of 300,000 or so clones listed, roughly 90% are singletons. This chain links TRBV5-1 with TRBJ1-2; D may be TRBD1 (5 bases). Material: peripheral blood. This TCR derives from a woman in her thirties with COVID-19, enrolled during active disease. The CDR3 loop is CASSLEAGQGYTF. The CDR3 nucleotides read TGCGCCAGCAGCCTCGAGGCAGGGCAGGGCTACACCTTC.